This T cell receptor (beta chain) was identified in a study of sequential checkpoint blockade in melanoma. Across the whole study: Arm A got nivolumab then ipilimumab; arm B the reverse, 1:1. Each arm's sequence ended with maintenance nivolumab.

Treatment reported: randomized to nivolumab then ipilimumab (arm A) or the reverse (arm B). No patient had prior DNA-damaging chemotherapy. Live CD3+CD8+ CD19− CD56− cells were sorted from PBMCs. Clones were sequenced by immunoSEQ multiplex PCR, and TCRdb holds only the in-frame ones, with some missing. The profile covers about 20,000 clones, with 75% to 85% appearing a single time and roughly 34% taken by the ten largest. The germline V gene has CDR1 SGHRS and CDR2 YFSETQ. The CDR3 consists of 15 residues. Trimming shortened V by 0 bases and J by 2 bases, and 12 bases separated the two germline ends.

The chain couples TRBV5-1 to TRBJ2-7; TRBD2 is a possible D gene (6 bases). Here the sequenced sample was CD8+ T cells sorted from blood (inferred from file names), taken from a patient given nivolumab and ipilimumab in sequence. The source is a human donor with melanoma. The CDR3 loop is CASSLEGLSPYEQYF. CDR3 DNA sequence: TGCGCCAGCAGCTTGGAGGGACTTAGCCCCTACGAGCAGTACTTC.